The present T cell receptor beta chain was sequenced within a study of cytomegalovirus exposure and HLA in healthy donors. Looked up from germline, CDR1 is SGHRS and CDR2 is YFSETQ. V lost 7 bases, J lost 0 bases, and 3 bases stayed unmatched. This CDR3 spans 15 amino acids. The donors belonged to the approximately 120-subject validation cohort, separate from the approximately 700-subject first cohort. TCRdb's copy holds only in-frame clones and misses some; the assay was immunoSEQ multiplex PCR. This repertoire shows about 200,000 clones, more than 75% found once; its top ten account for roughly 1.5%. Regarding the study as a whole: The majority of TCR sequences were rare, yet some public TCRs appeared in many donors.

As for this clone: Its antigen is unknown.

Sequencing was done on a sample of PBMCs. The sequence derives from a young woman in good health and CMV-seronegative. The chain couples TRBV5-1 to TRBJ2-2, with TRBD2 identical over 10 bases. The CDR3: CASFGLAANTGELFF. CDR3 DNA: TGCGCCAGCTTCGGACTAGCGGCGAACACCGGGGAGCTGTTTTTT.